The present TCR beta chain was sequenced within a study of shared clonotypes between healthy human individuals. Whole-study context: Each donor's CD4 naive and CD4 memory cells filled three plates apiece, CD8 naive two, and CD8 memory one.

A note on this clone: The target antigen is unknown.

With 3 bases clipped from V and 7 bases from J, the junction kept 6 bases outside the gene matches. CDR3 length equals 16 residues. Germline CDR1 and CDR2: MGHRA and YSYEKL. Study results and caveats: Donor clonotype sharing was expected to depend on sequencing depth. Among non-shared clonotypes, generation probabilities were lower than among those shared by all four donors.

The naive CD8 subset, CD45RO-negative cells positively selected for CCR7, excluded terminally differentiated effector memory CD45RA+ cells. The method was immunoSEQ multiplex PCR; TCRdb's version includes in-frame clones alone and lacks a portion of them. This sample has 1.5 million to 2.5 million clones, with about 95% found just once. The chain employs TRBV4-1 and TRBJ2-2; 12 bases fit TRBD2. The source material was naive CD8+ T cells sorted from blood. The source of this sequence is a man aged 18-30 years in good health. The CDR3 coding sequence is TGCGCCAGCAGCCAGCTAGCGGGGGGGCCGAGCGGGGAGCTGTTTTTT. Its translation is CASSQLAGGPSGELFF.